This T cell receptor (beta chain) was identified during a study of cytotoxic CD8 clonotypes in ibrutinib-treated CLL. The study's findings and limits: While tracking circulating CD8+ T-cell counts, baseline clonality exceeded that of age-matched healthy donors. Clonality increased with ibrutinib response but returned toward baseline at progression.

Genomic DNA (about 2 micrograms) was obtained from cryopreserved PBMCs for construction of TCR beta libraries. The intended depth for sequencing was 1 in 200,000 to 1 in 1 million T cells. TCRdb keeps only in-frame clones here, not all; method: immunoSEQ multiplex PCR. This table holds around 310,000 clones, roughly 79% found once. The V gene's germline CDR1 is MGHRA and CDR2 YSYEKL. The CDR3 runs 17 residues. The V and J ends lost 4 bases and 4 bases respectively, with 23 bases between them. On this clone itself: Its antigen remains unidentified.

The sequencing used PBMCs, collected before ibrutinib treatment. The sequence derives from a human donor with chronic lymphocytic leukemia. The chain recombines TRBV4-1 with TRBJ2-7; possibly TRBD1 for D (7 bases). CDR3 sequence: CASSPRTGAGGIYEQYF. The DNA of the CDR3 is TGCGCCAGCAGCCCCCGGACGGGGGCAGGGGGTATATACGAGCAGTACTTC.